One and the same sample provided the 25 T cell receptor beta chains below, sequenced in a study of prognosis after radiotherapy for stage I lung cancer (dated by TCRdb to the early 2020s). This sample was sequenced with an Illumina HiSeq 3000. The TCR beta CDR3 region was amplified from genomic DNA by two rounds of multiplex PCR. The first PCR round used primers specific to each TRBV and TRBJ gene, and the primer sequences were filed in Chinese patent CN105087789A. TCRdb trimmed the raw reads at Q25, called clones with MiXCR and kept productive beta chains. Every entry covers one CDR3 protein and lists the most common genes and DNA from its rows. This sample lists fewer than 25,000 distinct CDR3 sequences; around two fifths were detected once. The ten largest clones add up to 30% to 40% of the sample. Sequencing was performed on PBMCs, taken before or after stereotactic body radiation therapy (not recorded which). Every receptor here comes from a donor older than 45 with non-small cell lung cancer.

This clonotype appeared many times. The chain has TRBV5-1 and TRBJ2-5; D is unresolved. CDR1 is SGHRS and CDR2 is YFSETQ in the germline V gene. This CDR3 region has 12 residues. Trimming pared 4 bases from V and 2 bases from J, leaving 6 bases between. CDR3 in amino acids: CASSLGQETQYF. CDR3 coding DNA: TGCGCCAGCAGCCTGGGGCAAGAGACCCAGTACTTC.

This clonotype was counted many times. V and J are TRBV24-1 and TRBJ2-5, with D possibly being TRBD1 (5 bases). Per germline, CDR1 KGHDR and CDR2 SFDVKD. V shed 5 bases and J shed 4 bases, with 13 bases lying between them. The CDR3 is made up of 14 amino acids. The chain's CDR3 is CATSGQGGRETQYF. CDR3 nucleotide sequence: TGTGCCACCAGTGGGCAGGGCGGTAGAGAGACCCAGTACTTC.

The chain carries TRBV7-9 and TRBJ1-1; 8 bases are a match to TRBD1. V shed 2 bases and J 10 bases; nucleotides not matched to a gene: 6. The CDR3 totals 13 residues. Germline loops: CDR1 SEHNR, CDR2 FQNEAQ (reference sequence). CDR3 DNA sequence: TGTGCCAGCAGCTTATTTGAACAGGGGGGAGCTTTCTTT. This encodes CASSLFEQGGAFF.

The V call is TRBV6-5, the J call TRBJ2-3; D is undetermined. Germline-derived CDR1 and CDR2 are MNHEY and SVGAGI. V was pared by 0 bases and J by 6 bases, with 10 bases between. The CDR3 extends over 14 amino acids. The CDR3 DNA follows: TGTGCCAGCAGTTACTCTTTGTACACGGATACGCAGTATTTT. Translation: CASSYSLYTDTQYF.

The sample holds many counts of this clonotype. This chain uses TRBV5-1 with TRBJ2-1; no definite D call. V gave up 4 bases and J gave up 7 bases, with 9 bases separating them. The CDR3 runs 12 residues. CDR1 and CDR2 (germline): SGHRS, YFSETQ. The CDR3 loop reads CASSELPNEQFF. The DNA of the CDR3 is TGCGCCAGCAGCGAACTTCCGAATGAGCAGTTCTTC.

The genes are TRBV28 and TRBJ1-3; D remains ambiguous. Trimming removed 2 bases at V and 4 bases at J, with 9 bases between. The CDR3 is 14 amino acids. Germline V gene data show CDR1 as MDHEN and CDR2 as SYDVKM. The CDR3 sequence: CASSLRPPGNTIYF. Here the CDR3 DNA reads TGTGCCAGCAGTTTACGCCCCCCAGGAAACACCATATATTTT.

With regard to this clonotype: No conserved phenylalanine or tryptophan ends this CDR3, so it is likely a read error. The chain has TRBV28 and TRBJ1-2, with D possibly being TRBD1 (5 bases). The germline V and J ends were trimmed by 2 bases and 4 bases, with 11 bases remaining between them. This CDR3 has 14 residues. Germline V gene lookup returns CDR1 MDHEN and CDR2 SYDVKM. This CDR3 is CASSLEGSRYGYTL. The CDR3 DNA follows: TGTGCCAGCAGTTTAGAGGGGTCACGCTATGGCTACACCCTC.

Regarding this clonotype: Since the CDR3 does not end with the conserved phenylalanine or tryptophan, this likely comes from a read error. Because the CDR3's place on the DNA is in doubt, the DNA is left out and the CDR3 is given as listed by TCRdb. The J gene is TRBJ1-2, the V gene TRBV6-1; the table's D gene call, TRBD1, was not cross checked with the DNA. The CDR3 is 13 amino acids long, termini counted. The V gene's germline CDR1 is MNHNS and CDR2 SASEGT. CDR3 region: CASSEYPTQGTLC.

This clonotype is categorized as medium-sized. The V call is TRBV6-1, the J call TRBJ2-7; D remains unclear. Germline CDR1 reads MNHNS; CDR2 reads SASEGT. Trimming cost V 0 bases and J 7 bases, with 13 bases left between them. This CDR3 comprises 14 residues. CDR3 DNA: TGTGCCAGCAGTGAAGCGCTTGGGGTTGAAGAGCAGTACTTC. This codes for CASSEALGVEEQYF.

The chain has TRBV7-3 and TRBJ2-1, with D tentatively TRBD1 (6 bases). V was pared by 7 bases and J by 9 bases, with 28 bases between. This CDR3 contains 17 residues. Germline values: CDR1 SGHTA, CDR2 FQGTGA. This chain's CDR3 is CASIPKGGHGAGVEQFF. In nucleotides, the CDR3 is TGTGCCAGCATCCCCAAAGGCGGACATGGGGCAGGGGTTGAGCAGTTCTTC.

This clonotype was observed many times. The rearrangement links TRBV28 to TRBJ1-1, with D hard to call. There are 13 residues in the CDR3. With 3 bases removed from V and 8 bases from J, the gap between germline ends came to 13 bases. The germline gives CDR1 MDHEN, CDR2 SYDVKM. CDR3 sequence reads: CASSFTIQPEAFF. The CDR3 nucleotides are TGTGCCAGCAGTTTTACAATTCAACCAGAAGCTTTCTTT.

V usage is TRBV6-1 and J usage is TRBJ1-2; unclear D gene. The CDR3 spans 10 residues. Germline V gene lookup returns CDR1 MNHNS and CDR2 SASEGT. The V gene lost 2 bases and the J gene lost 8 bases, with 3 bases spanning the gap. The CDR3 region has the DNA TGTGCCAGCAGTGAATGGGGCTACACCTTC. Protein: CASSEWGYTF.

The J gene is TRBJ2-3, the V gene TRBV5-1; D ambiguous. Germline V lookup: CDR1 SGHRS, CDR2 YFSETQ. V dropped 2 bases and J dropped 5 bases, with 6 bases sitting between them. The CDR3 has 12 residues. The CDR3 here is CASSFSVDTQYF. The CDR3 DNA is TGCGCCAGCAGCTTCTCTGTAGATACGCAGTATTTT.

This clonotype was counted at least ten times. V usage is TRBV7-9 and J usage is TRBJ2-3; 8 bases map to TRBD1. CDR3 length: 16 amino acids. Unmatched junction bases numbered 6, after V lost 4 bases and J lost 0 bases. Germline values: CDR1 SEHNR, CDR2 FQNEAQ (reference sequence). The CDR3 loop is CASSYGTGASTDTQYF. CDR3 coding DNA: TGTGCCAGCAGCTACGGGACAGGTGCTAGCACAGATACGCAGTATTTT.

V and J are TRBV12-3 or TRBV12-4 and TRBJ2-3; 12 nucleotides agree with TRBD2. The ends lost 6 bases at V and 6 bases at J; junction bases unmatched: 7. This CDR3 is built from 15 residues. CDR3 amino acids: CASSLLAGGIDTQYF. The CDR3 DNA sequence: TGTGCCAGCAGCCTACTAGCGGGAGGTATCGATACGCAGTATTTT.

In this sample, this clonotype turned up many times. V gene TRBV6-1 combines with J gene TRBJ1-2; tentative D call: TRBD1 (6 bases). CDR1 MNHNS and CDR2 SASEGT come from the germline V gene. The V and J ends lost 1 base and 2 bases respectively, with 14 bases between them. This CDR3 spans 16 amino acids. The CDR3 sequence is CASSEVSTGTNYGYTF. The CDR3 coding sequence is TGTGCCAGCAGTGAAGTATCTACTGGGACAAACTATGGCTACACCTTC.

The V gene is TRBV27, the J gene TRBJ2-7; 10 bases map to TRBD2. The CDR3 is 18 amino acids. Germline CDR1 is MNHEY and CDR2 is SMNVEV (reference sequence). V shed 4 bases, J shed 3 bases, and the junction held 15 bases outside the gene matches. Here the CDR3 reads CASSSARFTSGIVYEQYF. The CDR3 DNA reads TGTGCCAGCAGTTCCGCCCGATTCACTAGCGGGATAGTCTACGAGCAGTACTTC.

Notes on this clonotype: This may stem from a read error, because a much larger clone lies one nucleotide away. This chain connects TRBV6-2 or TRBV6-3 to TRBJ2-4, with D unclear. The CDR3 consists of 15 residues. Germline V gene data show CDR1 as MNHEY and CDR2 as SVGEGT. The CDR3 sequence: CASSVTQGFGNIKYF. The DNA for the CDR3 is TGTGCCAGCAGTGTTACACAAGGTTTTGGAAACATTAAGTACTTC.

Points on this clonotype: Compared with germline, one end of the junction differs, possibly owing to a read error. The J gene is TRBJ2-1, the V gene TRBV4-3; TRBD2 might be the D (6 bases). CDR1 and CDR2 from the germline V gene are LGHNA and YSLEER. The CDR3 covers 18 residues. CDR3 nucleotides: TGCGCCAGCATCCAAGATCGGGGAGGAGCAGGTCCAGGGCCTGAGCAGTTCTTC. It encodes CASIQDRGGAGPGPEQFF.

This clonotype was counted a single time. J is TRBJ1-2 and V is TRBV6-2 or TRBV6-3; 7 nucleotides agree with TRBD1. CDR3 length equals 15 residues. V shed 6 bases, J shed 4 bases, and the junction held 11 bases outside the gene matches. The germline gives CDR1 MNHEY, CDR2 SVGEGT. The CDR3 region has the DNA TGTGCCAGCAGGCTCGGGACAGATGATAGCTATGGCTACACCTTC. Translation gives CASRLGTDDSYGYTF.

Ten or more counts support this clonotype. The CDR3 sequence: CASSRTGDGEQYF. CDR3 nucleotides: TGTGCCAGCAGCCGGACAGGGGATGGCGAGCAGTACTTC. The chain joins TRBV7-9 to TRBJ2-7; TRBD1 aligns across 9 bases. The CDR3 has 13 amino acids. Germline CDR1 SEHNR, CDR2 FQNEAQ (reference sequence). V trimming: 5 bases; J trimming: 6 bases; junction bases outside the gene matches: 5.

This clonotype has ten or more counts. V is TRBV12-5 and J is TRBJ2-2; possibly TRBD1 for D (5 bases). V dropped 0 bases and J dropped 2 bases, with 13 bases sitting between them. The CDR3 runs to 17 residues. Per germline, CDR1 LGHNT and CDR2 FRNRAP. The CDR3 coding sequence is TGTGCTAGTGGTTTGGTAGTCGTCAGGGAAAACACCGGGGAGCTGTTTTTT. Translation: CASGLVVVRENTGELFF.

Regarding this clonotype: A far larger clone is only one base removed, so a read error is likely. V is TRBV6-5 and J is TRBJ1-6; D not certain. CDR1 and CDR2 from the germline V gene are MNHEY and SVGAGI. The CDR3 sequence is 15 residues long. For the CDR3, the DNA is TGTACCAGCAGCCGGAGGGTGTCCTATAATTCACCCCTCCACTTT. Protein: CTSSRRVSYNSPLHF.

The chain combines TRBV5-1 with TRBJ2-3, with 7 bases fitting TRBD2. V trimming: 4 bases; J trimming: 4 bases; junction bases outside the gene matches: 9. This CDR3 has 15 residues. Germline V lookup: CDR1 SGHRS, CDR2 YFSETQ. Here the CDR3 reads CASSLGRVGADTQYF. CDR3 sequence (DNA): TGCGCCAGCAGCCTTGGGAGGGTAGGGGCAGATACGCAGTATTTT.

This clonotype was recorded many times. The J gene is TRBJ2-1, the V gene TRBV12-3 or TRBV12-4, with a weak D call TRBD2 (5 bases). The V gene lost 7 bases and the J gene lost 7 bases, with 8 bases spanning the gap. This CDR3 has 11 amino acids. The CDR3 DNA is TGTGCCAGCAAGGAGGAGAATGAGCAGTTCTTC. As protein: CASKEENEQFF.